The sequence of this TCR beta chain was determined in a study of T cells after yellow fever vaccination. Across the whole study: SMART-Seq v4 Ultra Low Input prepared the low-cell-number fractions.

This clonotype came up a few times. Its antigen is still unknown. Whole-study findings and limits: The booster saw the reappearance of most primary-vaccination clones (roughly 97% CD4, 88% CD8). It was a small share of clonotypes that appeared in both CD4 and CD8 compartments.

Template-switching 5'RACE yielded the TCR cDNA; a universal primer site and UMIs were added in the process. TCRdb ran MiXCR on the 5' RACE reads and lists one entry per CDR3 protein. The sample holds hundreds of thousands of distinct CDR3 sequences, roughly an eighth seen once. Germline V CDR1 and CDR2: SEHNR, FQNEAQ (reference sequence). V was shortened by 0 bases and J by 5 bases, with 10 bases between the two germline ends. CDR3 size: 14 residues. This specimen was CD4+ T cells sorted from PBMCs, taken 15 days after the yellow fever booster vaccination. V usage is TRBV7-9 and J usage is TRBJ2-5, with a possible D match to TRBD2 (6 bases). The sequence was collected from a man aged 18 to 30 who received the YFV17D yellow fever vaccine. The CDR3 loop is CASSLASAGETQYF. CDR3 DNA: TGTGCCAGCAGCTTAGCGTCGGCGGGGGAGACCCAGTACTTC.